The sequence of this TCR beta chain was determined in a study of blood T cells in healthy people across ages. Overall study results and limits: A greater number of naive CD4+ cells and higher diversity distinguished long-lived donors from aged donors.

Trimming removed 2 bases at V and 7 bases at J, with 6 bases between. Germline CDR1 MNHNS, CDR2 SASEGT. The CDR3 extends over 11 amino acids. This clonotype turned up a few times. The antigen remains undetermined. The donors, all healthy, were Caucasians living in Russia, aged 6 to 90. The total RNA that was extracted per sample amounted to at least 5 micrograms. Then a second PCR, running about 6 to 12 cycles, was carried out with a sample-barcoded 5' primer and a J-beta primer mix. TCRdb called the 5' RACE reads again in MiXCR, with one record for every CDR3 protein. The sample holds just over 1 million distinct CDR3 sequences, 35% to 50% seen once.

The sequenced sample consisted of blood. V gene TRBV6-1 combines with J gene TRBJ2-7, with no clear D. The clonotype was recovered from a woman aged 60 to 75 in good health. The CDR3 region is CASSEFPEQYF. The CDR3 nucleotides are TGTGCCAGCAGTGAATTTCCTGAGCAGTACTTC.